This T cell receptor beta chain was profiled in a study of regulatory T cells in long-lasting Graves disease. The time point here: newly diagnosed GD, antithyroid drugs for less than 3 months. With RNA extracted from PBMCs as input, the TCR library was made. Library construction for TCR beta used iRepertoire HTBI primers and Arm-PCR of CDR3 regions. TCRdb independently ran MiXCR on the multiplex PCR reads; one entry per CDR3 protein. The sample contains roughly 320,000 distinct CDR3 sequences, approximately 16% of which appear only once. The CDR3 length is 14 residues. Germline-derived CDR1 and CDR2 are KGHSH and LQKENI. V was cut by 3 bases and J by 2 bases, with 11 bases left in between. This same sample was also taken into another study, of T cells in Graves' hyperthyroidism and ophthalmopathy.

The chain carries TRBV18 and TRBJ2-7; a weak D match, TRBD2 (6 bases). This TCR was recovered from a middle-aged man with Graves disease. The sequencing here drew on peripheral blood mononuclear cells (PBMCs), taken at new diagnosis, from a patient treated with antithyroid drugs. This CDR3 is CASSPGGGAYEQYF. The CDR3 DNA sequence: TGTGCCAGCTCACCCGGGGGTGGAGCCTACGAGCAGTACTTC.